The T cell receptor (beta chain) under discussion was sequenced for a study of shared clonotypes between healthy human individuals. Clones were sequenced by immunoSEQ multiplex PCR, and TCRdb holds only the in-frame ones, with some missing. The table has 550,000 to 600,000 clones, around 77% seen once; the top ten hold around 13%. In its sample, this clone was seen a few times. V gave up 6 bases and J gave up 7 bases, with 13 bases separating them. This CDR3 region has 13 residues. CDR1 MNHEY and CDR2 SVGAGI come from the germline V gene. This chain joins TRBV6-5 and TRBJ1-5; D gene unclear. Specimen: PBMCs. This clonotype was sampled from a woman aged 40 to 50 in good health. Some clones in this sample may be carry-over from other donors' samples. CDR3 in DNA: TGTGCCAGCAGGCGTGGGCTTGAGCAGCCCCAGCATTTT. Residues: CASRRGLEQPQHF.